Reported below is one T cell receptor (beta chain). The protocol was immunoSEQ multiplex PCR, while the TCRdb copy is restricted to in-frame clones and leaves out a portion. This table has about 260,000 clones, about 88% appearing once. The sample belongs to a study of blood T cell repertoires in COVID-19. Overall study context: Acute and convalescent COVID-19 samples came from the United States, Italy and Spain.

The CDR3 covers 15 residues. Germline CDR1 reads LGHDT; CDR2 reads YNNKEL (reference sequence). Unmatched junction bases numbered 9, after V lost 6 bases and J lost 7 bases. Assignment of participants to cohorts was predicated upon participant-reported clinical history. The sequencing sample was made of PBMCs or T cells enriched from blood (not recorded which). The rearrangement uses TRBV3-1 (or the pseudogene TRBV3-2) and TRBJ2-1; 10 bases are shared with TRBD1. The clonotype comes from a young man with acute COVID-19. CDR3 residues: CASRRTGTGANEQFF. Here the CDR3 DNA reads TGTGCCAGCAGGCGAACCGGGACAGGGGCAAATGAGCAGTTCTTC.